The entry that follows covers one T cell receptor (beta chain) sequence. The antigen remains undetermined. The CDR3 sequence is 12 residues long. Germline V gene lookup returns CDR1 SGHRS and CDR2 YFSETQ. Trimming shortened V by 0 bases and J by 8 bases, and 8 bases separated the two germline ends. The data were obtained in a study of T cells in Graves' hyperthyroidism and ophthalmopathy. Study conclusions and caveats: Ophthalmopathy got predicted by the model a median 6.5 months before its onset. Expanded thyroid clonotypes (above 0.001) were mostly also found in blood. Using 13 V-J features, a model discriminated ophthalmopathy from stable hyperthyroidism.

Amplified TCR beta CDR3 regions derived from RNA transcripts. The TCR CDR3 first-round RT-PCR relied on the HTBI primer set. TCRdb fed the multiplex PCR reads into MiXCR, producing one record per CDR3 protein. Among roughly 500,000 distinct CDR3 sequences listed, under 60% were seen once. Exclusion of patients followed from uncontrolled infection, other autoimmune disease, pregnancy or lactation. The rearrangement joins TRBV5-1 to TRBJ1-2; D might be TRBD1 (5 bases). This TCR came from an adult woman with Graves' disease, either hyperthyroidism or ophthalmopathy (not recorded which). Sequencing was performed on peripheral blood or thyroid tissue (not recorded which). CDR3 in amino acids: CASSLVTGGYTF. CDR3 bases: TGCGCCAGCAGCTTGGTAACAGGAGGCTACACCTTC.